Detailed here is one TCR beta chain. The data belong to a study of T-cell reconstitution after alpha-beta-depleted transplantation in children. Germline assignment: CDR1 DFQATT and CDR2 SNEGSKA (reference sequence). J lost 5 bases, V lost 2 bases, and 9 bases had no gene match. CDR3 length: 15 residues. Unique molecular identifiers were used in preparing the TCRbeta library. Using its own MiXCR run on the PCR reads, TCRdb lists one record per CDR3 protein. The table lists roughly 670,000 distinct CDR3 sequences, around 12% of them singletons. The receptor comes from a girl under 10 years old with congenital amegakaryocytic thrombocytopenia, due to receive a stem cell transplant. This specimen was PBMCs, taken before TCRalphabeta/CD19-depleted stem cell transplant. The V call is TRBV20-1, the J call TRBJ2-7; 10 bases agree with TRBD1. CDR3 protein: CSARLDGTGDDEQYF. The CDR3 DNA reads TGCAGTGCTAGATTAGACGGGACAGGGGACGACGAGCAGTACTTC.